This TCR beta chain was captured in a study of blood T cell repertoires in COVID-19. In the study overall: The origin of the acute and convalescent COVID-19 samples was the United States, Italy and Spain. The analysed material was cDNA or gDNA that came from T cells, B-cell-depleted T cells, or PBMCs.

Authors' processing steps: Estimation of nucleated cell counts relied on the amplification of reference gene primers. Sequencing used immunoSEQ multiplex PCR; TCRdb keeps in-frame clones, though not all of them. V and J calls and clone size are given by that table; D and trimming were obtained from the DNA. The sample lists 250,000 to 300,000 clones; roughly 86% were seen once. Sequencing was carried out using peripheral blood. The TCR was taken from a woman in her 30s with acute or convalescent COVID-19.

This CDR3 is CATRIITGVRHYNSPLHF. CDR3 in DNA: TGTGCCACCAGGATTATAACAGGGGTCCGCCACTATAATTCACCCCTCCACTTT. J is TRBJ1-6 and V is TRBV15; 7 positions match TRBD1. From germline, CDR1 is LNHNV and CDR2 YYDKDF (reference sequence). V lost 6 bases and J lost 3; bases outside the gene matches: 14. The CDR3 is 18 residues long. The full variable domain, in which reference TRBV15 and TRBJ1-6 provide the parts outside the CDR3, is DAMVIQNPRYQVTQFGKPVTLSCSQTLNHNVMYWYQQKSSQAPKLLFHYYDKDFNNEADTPDNFQSRRPNTSFCFLDIRSPGLGDTAMYLCATRIITGVRHYNSPLHFGNGTRLTVT.